This entry is about one T cell receptor beta chain. It has no known antigen specificity. Base qualities are missing; no much larger clone stands one base away. Collaborating institutions collected whole blood in K2EDTA tubes following their own protocols. For TCRbeta analysis, collaborators shipped samples in one of three forms: frozen whole blood, isolated PBMCs, or DNA extracted from either of those sample types. The CDR3 spans 14 residues, from the cysteine through the phenylalanine. Of all the DNA, just the CDR3 is kept, 42 bases in frame from base 1. The germline V gene gives CDR1 as SGDLS and CDR2 as YYNGEE. Deletion took 4 bases off V and 7 bases off J, with a span of 14 bases between the germline ends. The sample originates from a study of blood T cell repertoires in COVID-19 (TCRdb year 2020). General notes on the study: Collaborator samples came from the United States, Italy and Spain and covered acute and convalescent phases of COVID-19. Nearly every sample came with metadata listing a de-identified subject ID, COVID-19 status, age in years and sex. The prospective study material was composed of cDNA or gDNA derived from T cells, B-cell-depleted T cells, or PBMCs. The samples were drawn from two sources: the first 160 participants of the ongoing ImmuneRACE study, and about 1,300 subjects contributed by 6 global collaborators. A freely available public database, intended as a resource for researchers studying the immune response to SARS-CoV-2, is where the repertoires were released. The dataset comprised deeply sampled blood TCRbeta repertoires from subjects exposed to, actively infected with, or recovered from COVID-19. HLA class I and class II types, where available, came from metadata supplied by the sample provider rather than from assay-based typing. Findings and caveats that apply to the study as a whole: Clinical and demographic metadata were provided uncurated, with the amount varying by source and participant.

TCRbeta CDR3 regions were amplified from genomic DNA by means of the immunoSEQ Assay, a bias-controlled multiplex PCR. The original pipeline was this. Within the assay, amplification of reference gene primers was used to estimate how many nucleated cells each sample contained. To quantify the absolute abundance of each unique TCRbeta CDR3 rearrangement, sequence reads were collapsed and filtered. Productive Simpson clonality was computed per sample as the square root of Simpson's diversity index over productive rearrangements. The source is immuneACCESS, and TCRdb retained only in-frame sequences with V and J called. Part of the clones is not carried over; for the studies checked, unresolved V genes explain less than half of this, and the remainder is unexplained. D and trimming come from the DNA, and the V and J calls and clone size come from that table. The sample table contains about 40,000 clones; only one count was recorded for 88% of them. The biggest ten clones account for around 10% of the sample.

The sequence came from a woman in her seventies with acute or convalescent COVID-19. The sequenced sample was peripheral blood. The chain is encoded by TRBV9 joined to TRBJ1-4; the D gene assignment is ambiguous. The CDR3 protein is CASSREWQTEKLFF. Read as DNA, the sequence is TGTGCCAGCAGCAGGGAGTGGCAGACTGAAAAACTGTTTTTT.